This TCR beta chain was captured by sequencing in a study of cytomegalovirus exposure and HLA in healthy donors. Across the study: As an earlier analysis found, about 179 million T cells yielded some 120 million unique TCR beta sequences.

Losses at the gene ends were 6 bases for V and 5 bases for J; bases not matched to a gene: 9. This CDR3 comprises 13 residues. CDR1 is GTSNPN, CDR2 SVGIG, per germline (reference sequence). The PCR contained 60 Vbeta and 13 Jbeta primers. Profiled with immunoSEQ multiplex PCR; TCRdb holds only in-frame clones, not every one. The sample has some 150,000 clones, approximately 77% seen once. About this clone: Its antigen is as yet unknown.

Regarding the study as a whole: A previous analysis found most TCR beta V segments productive roughly 87% or roughly 30% of the time. In a later analysis, TCR association rates varied by HLA locus: DRB1 most, HLA-C fewest.

This sequence was found in a woman between 40 and 50 years old in good health and CMV-seronegative. This chain links TRBV30 with TRBJ1-2; 7 positions agree with TRBD1. Input material: PBMCs. CDR3: CACVRQGGYGYTF. The CDR3 DNA follows: TGTGCCTGTGTACGACAGGGTGGTTATGGCTACACCTTC.